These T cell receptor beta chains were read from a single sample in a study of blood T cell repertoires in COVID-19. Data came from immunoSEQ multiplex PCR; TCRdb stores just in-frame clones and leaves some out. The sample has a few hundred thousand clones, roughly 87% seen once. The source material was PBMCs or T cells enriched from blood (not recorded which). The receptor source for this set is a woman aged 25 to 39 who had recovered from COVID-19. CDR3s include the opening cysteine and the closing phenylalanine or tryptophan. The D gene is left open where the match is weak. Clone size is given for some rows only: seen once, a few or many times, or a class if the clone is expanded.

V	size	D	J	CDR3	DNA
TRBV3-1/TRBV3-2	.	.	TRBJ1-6	CASSQVDKNSPLHF	TGTGCCAGCAGCCAAGTGGACAAAAATTCACCCCTCCACTTT
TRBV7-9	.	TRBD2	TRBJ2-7	CASSSTTSGTWYEQYF	TGTGCCAGCAGCTCTACGACTAGCGGGACGTGGTACGAGCAGTACTTC
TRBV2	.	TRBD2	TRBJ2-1	CATRGGRAYYNEQFF	TGTGCCACCCGTGGCGGGAGGGCCTATTACAATGAGCAGTTCTTC
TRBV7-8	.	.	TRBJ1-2	CASSPLPGANYGYTF	TGTGCCAGCAGCCCCCTTCCGGGGGCTAACTATGGCTACACCTTC
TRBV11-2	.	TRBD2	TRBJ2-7	CASSLDQGTSGYEQYF	TGTGCCAGCAGCTTAGATCAAGGGACTAGCGGTTACGAGCAGTACTTC
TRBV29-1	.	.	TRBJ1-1	CSVFAGTVLLNTEAFF	TGCAGCGTCTTCGCGGGGACCGTCCTACTGAACACTGAAGCTTTCTTT
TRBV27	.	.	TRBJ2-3	CASSSAPPRDTQYF	TGTGCCAGCAGTTCTGCGCCTCCTCGGGATACGCAGTATTTT
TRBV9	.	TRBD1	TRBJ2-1	CASSPYDRGPSNEQFF	TGTGCCAGCAGCCCCTACGACAGGGGGCCCTCCAATGAGCAGTTCTTC
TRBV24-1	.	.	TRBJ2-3	CATSYTDTQYF	TGTGCCACCAGTTACACAGATACGCAGTATTTT
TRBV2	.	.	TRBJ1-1	CASMGQGNTEAFF	TGTGCCAGCATGGGGCAGGGGAACACTGAAGCTTTCTTT
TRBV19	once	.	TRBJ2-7	CASSIFPGPSYEQYF	TGTGCCAGTAGTATTTTCCCAGGGCCTTCCTACGAGCAGTACTTC
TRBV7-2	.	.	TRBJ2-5	CASSLAGGLQETQYF	TGTGCCAGCAGCTTAGCCGGGGGACTTCAAGAGACCCAGTACTTC
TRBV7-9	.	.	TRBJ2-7	CAIGDHSYEQYF	TGTGCCATCGGAGACCACTCCTACGAGCAGTACTTC
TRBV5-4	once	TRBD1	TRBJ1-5	CASSLGTGEPQHF	TGTGCCAGCAGCTTGGGGACAGGGGAGCCCCAGCATTTT
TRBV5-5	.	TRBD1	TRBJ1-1	CASSLADRGTEAFF	TGTGCCAGCAGCCTGGCCGACAGGGGAACTGAAGCTTTCTTT
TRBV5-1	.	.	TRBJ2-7	CASSVETLSYEQYF	TGCGCCAGCAGCGTGGAGACTCTCTCCTACGAGCAGTACTTC
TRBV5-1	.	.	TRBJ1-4	CASSLRGGEKLFF	TGCGCCAGCTCTCTAAGGGGGGGCGAAAAACTGTTTTTT
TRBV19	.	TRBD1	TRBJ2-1	CASTGGGEQFF	TGTGCCAGTACAGGGGGCGGTGAGCAGTTCTTC
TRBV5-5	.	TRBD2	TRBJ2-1	CASSLLAGEDEQFF	TGTGCCAGCAGCTTGCTAGCGGGAGAGGATGAGCAGTTCTTC
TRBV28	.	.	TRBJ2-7	CASSEQSRSYEQYF	TGTGCCAGCAGCGAACAGTCCCGCTCCTACGAGCAGTACTTC
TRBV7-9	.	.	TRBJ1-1	CASSPPTELYTEAFF	TGTGCCAGCAGCCCCCCGACAGAACTGTACACTGAAGCTTTCTTT
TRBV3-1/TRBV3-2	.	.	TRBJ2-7	CASSLREPRGEQYF	TGTGCCAGCAGCCTAAGGGAGCCCCGAGGCGAGCAGTACTTC
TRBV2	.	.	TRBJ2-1	CASHGSSYNEQFF	TGTGCCAGCCATGGGAGCTCCTACAATGAGCAGTTCTTC
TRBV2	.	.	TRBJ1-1	CASRGGSGTEAFF	TGTGCCAGCAGGGGGGGTTCAGGCACTGAAGCTTTCTTT
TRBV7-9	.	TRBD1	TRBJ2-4	CASSSGTGNIQYF	TGTGCCAGCAGCTCTGGGACAGGGAACATTCAGTACTTC
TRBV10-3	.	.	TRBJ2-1	CAIRRTDNEQFF	TGTGCCATCAGAAGGACAGACAATGAGCAGTTCTTC
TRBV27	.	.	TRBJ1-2	CASSGNPGGFRYYGYTF	TGTGCCAGCAGTGGGAACCCGGGAGGGTTTAGGTACTATGGCTACACCTTC
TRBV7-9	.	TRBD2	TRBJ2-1	CASSRGPGLAQSSYNEQFF	TGTGCCAGCAGCAGAGGACCGGGACTAGCGCAGAGCTCCTACAATGAGCAGTTCTTC
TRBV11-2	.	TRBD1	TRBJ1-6	CASSLQGGNSPLHF	TGTGCCAGCAGCTTACAGGGGGGTAATTCACCCCTCCACTTT
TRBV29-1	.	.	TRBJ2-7	CSVEDEGYEQYF	TGCAGCGTTGAAGACGAGGGCTACGAGCAGTACTTC
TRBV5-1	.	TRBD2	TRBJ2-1	CASSPLLAGADNEQFF	TGCGCCAGCAGCCCCTTGCTAGCGGGGGCTGACAATGAGCAGTTCTTC
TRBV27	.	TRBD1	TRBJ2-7	CARTGTGPYEQYF	TGTGCCAGGACCGGGACAGGGCCCTACGAGCAGTACTTC
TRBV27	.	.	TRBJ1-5	CASGTINQPQHF	TGTGCCAGCGGGACAATCAATCAGCCCCAGCATTTT
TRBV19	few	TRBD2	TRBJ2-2	CASRAGLGSSGELFF	TGTGCCAGTAGGGCGGGACTAGGGTCATCCGGGGAGCTGTTTTTT
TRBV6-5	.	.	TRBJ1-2	CASSAVNYGYTF	TGTGCCAGCTCAGCGGTAAACTATGGCTACACCTTC
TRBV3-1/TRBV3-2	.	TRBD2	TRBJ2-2	CASSLLLGGKNGELFF	TGTGCCAGCAGCCTTCTTCTGGGGGGGAAGAACGGGGAGCTGTTTTTT
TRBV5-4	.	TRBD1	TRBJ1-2	CASTPQGAGGYTF	TGTGCCAGCACCCCGCAGGGGGCGGGTGGCTACACCTTC
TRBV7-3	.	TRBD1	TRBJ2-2	CASSLGQGAGELFF	TGTGCCAGCAGCTTAGGACAGGGGGCCGGGGAGCTGTTTTTT
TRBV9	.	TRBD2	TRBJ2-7	CASSAGLAQDYEQYF	TGTGCCAGCAGCGCCGGACTAGCGCAGGACTACGAGCAGTACTTC
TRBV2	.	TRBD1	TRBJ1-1	CASSKEQGGTEAFF	TGTGCCAGCAGCAAAGAGCAGGGGGGAACTGAAGCTTTCTTT
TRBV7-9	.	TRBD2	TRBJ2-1	CASSLSSGRSSYNEQFF	TGTGCCAGCAGCTTATCTAGCGGGAGGAGCTCCTACAATGAGCAGTTCTTC
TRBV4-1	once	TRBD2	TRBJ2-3	CASSSTSGGADTQYF	TGCGCCAGCAGCTCGACTAGCGGGGGAGCAGATACGCAGTATTTT
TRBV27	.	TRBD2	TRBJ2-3	CASSLNRGEGTDTQYF	TGTGCCAGCAGTTTAAATCGGGGGGAGGGCACAGATACGCAGTATTTT
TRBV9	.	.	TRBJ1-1	CASSAQDRTEAFF	TGTGCCAGCAGCGCCCAAGATCGGACTGAAGCTTTCTTT
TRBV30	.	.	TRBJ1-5	CAWSTGYVGNQPQHF	TGTGCCTGGAGTACAGGGTACGTTGGCAATCAGCCCCAGCATTTT
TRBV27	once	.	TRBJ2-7	CASRPGLISEQYF	TGTGCCAGCAGGCCCGGACTTATCAGCGAGCAGTACTTC
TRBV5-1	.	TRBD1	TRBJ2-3	CASSLGQGLTDTQYF	TGCGCCAGCAGCCTGGGACAGGGCCTCACAGATACGCAGTATTTT
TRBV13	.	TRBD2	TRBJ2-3	CASSLGSERGSTDTQYF	TGTGCCAGCAGCTTAGGGAGTGAGCGGGGTAGCACAGATACGCAGTATTTT
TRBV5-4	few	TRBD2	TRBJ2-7	CASSWGLGTSYEQYF	TGTGCCAGCAGCTGGGGTTTGGGGACTAGCTACGAGCAGTACTTC
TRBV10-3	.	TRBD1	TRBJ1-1	CAISSRGDTEAFF	TGTGCCATCAGTAGCAGGGGGGACACTGAAGCTTTCTTT
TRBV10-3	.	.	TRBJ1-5	CAISESRGARQPQHF	TGTGCCATCAGTGAGTCGCGGGGGGCTCGGCAGCCCCAGCATTTT
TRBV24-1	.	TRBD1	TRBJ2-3	CATSDPGQDSGTDTQYF	TGTGCCACCAGTGACCCAGGACAGGATTCTGGCACAGATACGCAGTATTTT
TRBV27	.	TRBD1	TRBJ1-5	CASSDRVNQPQHF	TGTGCCAGCTCCGACAGGGTTAATCAGCCCCAGCATTTT
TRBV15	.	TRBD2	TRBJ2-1	CATSRDRPAGDPYHEQFF	TGTGCCACCAGCAGAGATAGACCAGCGGGAGATCCTTACCATGAGCAGTTCTTC
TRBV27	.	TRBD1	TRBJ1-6	CASSSGTGGPYNSPLHF	TGTGCCAGCAGTTCCGGAACAGGGGGCCCCTATAATTCACCCCTCCACTTT
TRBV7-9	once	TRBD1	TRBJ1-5	CASSPTGQGNQPQHF	TGTGCCAGCAGTCCGACGGGACAGGGGAATCAGCCCCAGCATTTT
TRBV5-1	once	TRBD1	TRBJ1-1	CATRQGADTEAFF	TGCGCCACCCGACAGGGGGCAGACACTGAAGCTTTCTTT
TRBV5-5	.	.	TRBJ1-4	CASQRTGGEKLFF	TGTGCCAGCCAACGGACCGGAGGTGAAAAACTGTTTTTT
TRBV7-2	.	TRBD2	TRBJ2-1	CASSLSGSSYNEQFF	TGTGCCAGCAGCTTAAGCGGGAGCTCCTACAATGAGCAGTTCTTC
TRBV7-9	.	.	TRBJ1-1	CASSLVLPGNTEAFF	TGTGCCAGCAGCTTAGTTTTGCCAGGGAACACTGAAGCTTTCTTT